This TCR beta chain was documented in a study of post-analysis software for immune sequencing data. Study as a whole: Clinical courses comprised relapsing-remitting, secondary progressive and progressive-relapsing multiple sclerosis. Notes on the study in general: Significantly decreased normalized Chao1 diversity was recorded for multiple sclerosis patients relative to controls. Samples sharing a preparation batch grouped tightly together when assessed by F measure. With TRBV5-6, TRBV5-1 and TRBV20-1 included, 5 or 6 TRBV segments were more frequent in patients than in controls.

The CDR3 totals 16 residues. Germline V lookup: CDR1 SEHNR, CDR2 FQNEAQ (reference sequence). The library was made from cDNA and included unique molecular identifiers. Input populations of about 0.95 to 11 million T cells gave rise to 500,000 to 600,000 cDNA molecules. TCRdb analysed the PCR reads with MiXCR anew, one entry per CDR3 protein. The data contain about 500,000 distinct CDR3 sequences, roughly 45% of them singletons. A remark on this clonotype: Its cognate antigen is unknown.

V is TRBV7-9 and J is TRBJ2-5; D may be TRBD1 or TRBD2 (5 bases each). The J call may be mistaken, given a closer DNA end match to TRBJ2-7. Input material: blood. This TCR derives from a girl aged 10 to 17 with multiple sclerosis. CDR3 protein: CASSFSPGRKAYEQYF. As DNA, the CDR3 is TGTGCCAGCAGCTTCAGTCCAGGGAGAAAGGCTTACGAGCAGTACTTC.